Listed below are T cell receptor beta chains from one sample, sequenced in a study of blood T cell repertoires in COVID-19. Clones were sequenced by immunoSEQ multiplex PCR, and TCRdb holds only the in-frame ones, with some missing. The table includes over 250,000 clones, 84% detected once. The sequenced material came from peripheral blood. Source of these receptors: a human donor with COVID-19, enrolled during active disease. The donor label of this sample is uncertain. CDR3s include the opening cysteine and the closing phenylalanine or tryptophan. A D gene is named only where the DNA matches it firmly. The listing skips clone size in some rows; elsewhere it reads once, few, many or a size class.

TRBV28	.	.	TRBJ2-2	CASSWTVNTGELFF	TGTGCCAGCAGCTGGACAGTAAACACCGGGGAGCTGTTTTTT
TRBV11-3	.	few	TRBJ2-5	CASSPAGETQYF	TGTGCCAGCAGCCCGGCGGGGGAGACCCAGTACTTC
TRBV19	.	.	TRBJ2-1	CASSIPGRGESYNEQFF	TGTGCCAGTAGTATCCCTGGCCGTGGAGAGTCCTACAATGAGCAGTTCTTC
TRBV7-3	TRBD2	.	TRBJ2-5	CASSFLAEETQYF	TGTGCCAGCAGCTTCCTAGCGGAAGAGACCCAGTACTTC
TRBV7-8	TRBD1	.	TRBJ2-6	CASSFRDRGGSGANVLTF	TGTGCCAGCAGCTTCCGGGACAGGGGGGGATCTGGGGCCAACGTCCTGACTTTC
TRBV5-4	.	few	TRBJ2-2	CASSLGSRVGTGELFF	TGTGCCAGCAGCTTGGGGTCCAGGGTAGGCACCGGGGAGCTGTTTTTT
TRBV23-1	.	many	TRBJ2-7	CASSHPVRESVYEQYF	TGCGCCAGCAGTCATCCGGTGAGGGAGTCAGTCTACGAGCAGTACTTC
TRBV7-8	TRBD2	once	TRBJ2-7	CASSLGAGSYEQYF	TGTGCCAGCAGCTTGGGAGCGGGGTCCTACGAGCAGTACTTC
TRBV5-5	.	.	TRBJ2-7	CASSRLSYEQYF	TGTGCCAGCAGCCGTCTCTCCTACGAGCAGTACTTC
TRBV10-3	TRBD1	.	TRBJ2-5	CAVSRTGAQETQYF	TGTGCCGTAAGCCGGACAGGGGCCCAAGAGACCCAGTACTTC
TRBV3-1/TRBV3-2	TRBD2	.	TRBJ2-7	CASSPSLQREYEQYF	TGTGCCAGCAGCCCCTCCCTGCAGCGGGAATACGAGCAGTACTTC
TRBV19	.	.	TRBJ1-1	CASSIGSGDTVNTEAFF	TGTGCCAGTAGTATAGGTAGCGGGGACACAGTGAACACTGAAGCTTTCTTT
TRBV15	TRBD2	.	TRBJ2-1	CATSRSGTSDNEQFF	TGTGCCACCAGCAGATCCGGGACTAGCGACAATGAGCAGTTCTTC
TRBV5-1	.	.	TRBJ1-5	CASSLEQGNQPQHF	TGCGCCAGCAGCTTGGAACAAGGCAATCAGCCCCAGCATTTT
TRBV7-3	.	.	TRBJ1-5	CASSQGGAGSNQPQHF	TGTGCCAGCAGCCAAGGGGGGGCGGGTAGCAATCAGCCCCAGCATTTT
TRBV19	TRBD1	.	TRBJ1-1	CASSTPDRGRDEAFF	TGTGCCAGTAGTACCCCAGACAGGGGGCGAGATGAAGCTTTCTTT
TRBV7-2	.	.	TRBJ2-5	CASSLASLETQYF	TGTGCCAGCAGCTTAGCTAGCTTGGAGACCCAGTACTTC
TRBV11-2	TRBD2	once	TRBJ2-5	CASRTSGGSQETQYF	TGTGCCAGCAGAACCTCCGGGGGGAGCCAAGAGACCCAGTACTTC
TRBV3-1/TRBV3-2	TRBD1	.	TRBJ2-7	CASSTSAGGAYEQYF	TGTGCCAGCTCCACCTCGGCAGGGGGCGCTTACGAGCAGTACTTC
TRBV19	TRBD1	once	TRBJ1-4	CASRPGTGWTEKLFF	TGTGCCAGTAGACCGGGGACAGGGTGGACCGAAAAACTGTTTTTT
TRBV6-2/TRBV6-3	TRBD1	.	TRBJ2-7	CASSLGTGRTYEQYF	TGTGCCAGCAGTCTCGGGACAGGGAGGACCTACGAGCAGTACTTC
TRBV7-8	.	few	TRBJ1-1	CASSSTVNTEAFF	TGTGCCAGCAGCAGTACAGTGAACACTGAAGCTTTCTTT
TRBV20-1	.	.	TRBJ2-7	CSASRRTGTYEQYF	TGCAGTGCTAGTAGGCGGACTGGGACCTACGAGCAGTACTTC
TRBV10-2	TRBD1	.	TRBJ1-1	CASRGTGTNTEAFF	TGCGCCAGCAGGGGGACAGGAACTAACACTGAAGCTTTCTTT
TRBV5-1	TRBD2	.	TRBJ2-5	CASSLGTSGSRVETQYF	TGCGCCAGCAGCCTCGGGACTAGCGGGAGTAGGGTGGAGACCCAGTACTTC
TRBV7-2	.	.	TRBJ2-3	CASSSLRRSTDTQYF	TGTGCCAGCAGCTCTCTTAGGAGGAGCACAGATACGCAGTATTTT
TRBV4-1	TRBD1	once	TRBJ2-2	CASSQDPGQVLGELFF	TGCGCCAGCAGCCAAGATCCGGGACAGGTTCTCGGGGAGCTGTTTTTT
TRBV5-1	TRBD2	.	TRBJ2-3	CASSMGLAGATDTQYF	TGCGCCAGCAGCATGGGACTAGCGGGAGCCACAGATACGCAGTATTTT
TRBV6-2/TRBV6-3	TRBD2	.	TRBJ2-3	CASSYRTSPGPPTDTQYF	TGTGCCAGCAGTTACCGGACTAGCCCCGGACCCCCCACAGATACGCAGTATTTT
TRBV12-5	.	.	TRBJ1-1	CASGRELREAFF	TGTGCTAGTGGCCGCGAATTACGAGAAGCTTTCTTT
TRBV9	TRBD1	.	TRBJ2-2	CASSAETGATGELFF	TGTGCCAGCAGCGCGGAGACAGGGGCCACCGGGGAGCTGTTTTTT
TRBV7-9	TRBD2	.	TRBJ2-1	CASSLGLAENEQFF	TGTGCCAGCAGCTTAGGGCTAGCGGAAAATGAGCAGTTCTTC
TRBV5-1	TRBD1	.	TRBJ1-3	CASSSRTGGGNTIYF	TGCGCCAGCAGCTCCAGGACAGGTGGGGGAAACACCATATATTTT
TRBV11-3	TRBD2	once	TRBJ2-1	CASSTTSASSYNEQFF	TGTGCCAGCAGCACCACTAGCGCGAGCTCCTACAATGAGCAGTTCTTC
TRBV3-1/TRBV3-2	.	.	TRBJ1-1	CASSQGVREYTEAFF	TGTGCCAGCAGCCAAGGAGTCCGGGAATACACTGAAGCTTTCTTT
TRBV6-5	.	.	TRBJ1-1	CASSPQTNTEAFF	TGTGCCAGCAGTCCTCAGACTAACACTGAAGCTTTCTTT
TRBV10-1	TRBD1	.	TRBJ2-7	CASRSAAGGEQYF	TGCGCCAGCAGATCGGCAGCAGGGGGCGAGCAGTACTTC